A single sample is the source of the 21 T cell receptor beta chains below, sequenced in a study of T cells in Graves' hyperthyroidism and ophthalmopathy (dated by TCRdb to about 2019). Library preparation was by multiplex PCR. The data were produced on an Illumina HiSeq 2000. The TCR beta CDR3 regions were amplified from RNA transcripts. The TCR CDR3 was subjected to a first round of RT-PCR using the HTBI primer set and the Qiagen OneStep RT-PCR kit. TCRdb passed the public sequencing reads through fastp at Q25 and MiXCR, retaining productive beta sequences. When rows share a CDR3 protein, they turn into one entry using the most common DNA and genes. Within this sample are some 650,000 distinct CDR3 sequences, with roughly a sixth of them counted one time only. About 3.5% of the sample lies in the top ten. The sequencing sample was made of blood. These receptors all stem from a woman in her 40s with Graves' ophthalmopathy.

The gene calls are TRBV15 and TRBJ1-2; D perhaps matches TRBD1 (6 bases). This CDR3 is built from 15 residues. Germline CDR1 LNHNV, CDR2 YYDKDF (reference sequence). Deletions cut 0 bases from V and 8 bases from J, with 16 bases between. The CDR3 sequence: CATSRDIQGFRGYTF. CDR3 DNA: TGTGCCACCAGCAGAGATATTCAGGGGTTCAGGGGCTACACCTTC.

The gene calls are TRBV12-3 or TRBV12-4 and TRBJ2-2; D assignment may be TRBD1 or TRBD2 (6 bases each). The V end lost 3 bases, the J end lost 1 base, and 18 bases lay between the germline ends. The CDR3 sequence is 18 residues long. CDR3 DNA: TGTGCCAGCAGTTTCGGGGGCTGGGGACAAAAGAACACCGGGGAGCTGTTTTTT. Its protein is CASSFGGWGQKNTGELFF.

This clonotype was found many times. The V gene is TRBV7-3, the J gene TRBJ2-3; possibly TRBD1 or TRBD2 for D (6 bases each). The CDR3 has 15 residues. Germline V gene lookup returns CDR1 SGHTA and CDR2 FQGTGA. V was shortened by 3 bases and J by 6 bases, with 16 bases between the two germline ends. Here the CDR3 reads CASSLGGLTSDTQYF. The CDR3 nucleotides read TGTGCCAGCAGCTTGGGGGGCCTAACGAGTGATACGCAGTATTTT.

Many counts were recorded for this clonotype. V usage is TRBV2 and J usage is TRBJ2-7; D perhaps matches TRBD2 (8 bases). From germline, CDR1 is SNHLY and CDR2 FYNNEI. CDR3 size: 17 residues. Trimming took off 6 bases at V and 6 bases at J, with 27 bases between the two ends. The CDR3 loop is CASSSDTQGTRRSEQYF. The DNA for the CDR3 is TGTGCCAGCAGCAGCGACACACAGGGGACTAGACGGAGCGAGCAGTACTTC.

This chain joins TRBV28 and TRBJ2-7, with D perhaps matching TRBD1 (7 bases). V was cut by 5 bases and J by 1 base, with 15 bases left in between. Germline V CDR1 and CDR2: MDHEN, SYDVKM. The CDR3 extends over 15 amino acids. DNA for the CDR3: TGTGCCAGCAGTCGGGCGGGGACAGAGTCCTACGAGCAGTACTTC. Protein: CASSRAGTESYEQYF.

This clonotype was observed at least ten times. V and J are TRBV12-3 or TRBV12-4 and TRBJ2-1; a possible D gene is TRBD2 (7 bases). The CDR3 extends over 15 amino acids. V was cut by 8 bases and J by 2 bases, with 16 bases left in between. CDR3 sequence reads: CASLKGGGPYNEQFF. The CDR3 region has the DNA TGTGCCAGCCTCAAGGGGGGGGGTCCCTACAATGAGCAGTTCTTC.

In this sample, this clonotype turned up a few times. The chain combines TRBV12-3 or TRBV12-4 with TRBJ2-7; D is unresolved. The CDR3 contains 13 residues. Between the trimmed V and J ends, which lost 2 bases and 7 bases, there was a span of 12 bases. The CDR3 spells CASSLLPEGEQYF. In nucleotides, the CDR3 is TGTGCCAGCAGTTTACTGCCCGAAGGAGAGCAGTACTTC.

This clonotype was observed at least ten times. The V gene is TRBV6-2 or TRBV6-3, the J gene TRBJ1-1; D ambiguous. V was cut by 6 bases and J by 3 bases, with 14 bases left in between. This CDR3 comprises 14 residues. Germline values: CDR1 MNHEY, CDR2 SVGEGT. CDR3: CASRNSRMHTEAFF. The CDR3 region has the DNA TGTGCCAGCAGAAATTCCAGGATGCACACTGAAGCTTTCTTT.

This clonotype has only a few counts. J is TRBJ1-4 and V is TRBV27; D is ambiguous. Trimming removed 4 bases from V and 0 bases from J, with 15 bases in between. The CDR3 covers 17 residues. Germline CDR1 reads MNHEY; CDR2 reads SMNVEV (reference sequence). The CDR3 region is CASSSRPASSTNEKLFF. The DNA of the CDR3 is TGTGCCAGCAGTTCCCGGCCAGCATCGTCAACTAATGAAAAACTGTTTTTT.

In this sample, this clonotype turned up many times. This sequence joins TRBV5-8 and TRBJ1-2; TRBD1 might be the D (5 bases). CDR1 and CDR2 (germline): SGHTS, YDEGEE. Trimming removed 1 base from V and 4 bases from J, with 11 bases in between. The CDR3 loop spans 14 amino acids. CDR3 protein: CASSLRGRIYGYTF. The DNA for the CDR3 is TGTGCCAGCAGCTTGAGGGGCCGGATCTATGGCTACACCTTC.

CDR3 region: CASSRAGGKTSGDTQYF. The CDR3 coding sequence is TGTGCCAGCAGCCGGGCGGGGGGGAAGACTAGCGGAGATACGCAGTATTTT. V usage is TRBV7-9 and J usage is TRBJ2-3, with 9 bases matching TRBD2. This CDR3 has 17 amino acids. Germline V gene data show CDR1 as SEHNR and CDR2 as FQNEAQ (reference sequence). With V trimmed by 5 bases and J by 5 bases, 14 bases remained unmatched.

In the case of this clonotype: A much larger clonotype is one base distant, so this may be a read error. V gene TRBV6-2 or TRBV6-3 combines with J gene TRBJ1-1, with D possibly matching TRBD1 (5 bases). In germline, CDR1 is MNHEY, CDR2 SVGEGT. The CDR3 is made up of 14 amino acids. The CDR3 is CASRRWGTNTGAFF. DNA for the CDR3: TGTGCCAGCAGGAGATGGGGGACGAACACTGGAGCTTTCTTT.

This clonotype occurred a few times. The chain employs TRBV28 and TRBJ1-1; 9 bases map to TRBD1. Unmatched junction bases numbered 11, after V lost 6 bases and J lost 9 bases. The CDR3 loop spans 14 amino acids. The germline gives CDR1 MDHEN, CDR2 SYDVKM. The CDR3 nucleotides read TGTGCCAGCAGATCCCGGGACAGGGTATCTCAAGCTTTCTTT. This codes for CASRSRDRVSQAFF.

This clonotype was found many times. The V gene is TRBV2, the J gene TRBJ1-3; 9 bases fit TRBD1. Germline values: CDR1 SNHLY, CDR2 FYNNEI. This CDR3 contains 15 residues. V trimming: 5 bases; J trimming: 4 bases; junction bases outside the gene matches: 6. CDR3 residues: CASSRDRAIGNTIYF. CDR3 DNA sequence: TGTGCCAGCAGTCGGGACAGGGCCATCGGAAACACCATATATTTT.

This clonotype showed up just a few times. The chain combines TRBV15 with TRBJ2-5; D is unresolved. The CDR3 length is 16 residues. Germline V CDR1 and CDR2: LNHNV, YYDKDF (reference sequence). V lost 2 bases, J lost 2 bases, and 15 bases lay in between. The CDR3 spells CATSRPDPRLQETQYF. The CDR3, as DNA: TGTGCCACCAGCAGACCCGACCCGCGTTTACAAGAGACCCAGTACTTC. Full variable domain (missing parts from reference TRBV15 and TRBJ2-5): DAMVIQNPRYQVTQFGKPVTLSCSQTLNHNVMYWYQQKSSQAPKLLFHYYDKDFNNEADTPDNFQSRRPNTSFCFLDIRSPGLGDTAMYLCATSRPDPRLQETQYFGPGTRLLVL.

This clonotype has more than one count but fewer than ten. The chain couples TRBV7-6 to TRBJ2-5; tentatively, D is TRBD1 (6 bases). Germline V gene sequence: CDR1 SGHVS, CDR2 FNYEAQ. This CDR3 spans 15 amino acids. Trimming left V 4 bases short and J 2 bases short, with 14 bases between. In nucleotides, the CDR3 is TGTGCCAGCAGCTCACAGGGAAACATTCAAGAGACCCAGTACTTC. Residues: CASSSQGNIQETQYF.

There are many counts of this clonotype. This chain connects TRBV13 to TRBJ2-5; no clear D. This CDR3 has 13 amino acids. Germline V gives CDR1 PRHDT, CDR2 FYEKMQ (reference sequence). Deletions cut 2 bases from V and 5 bases from J, with 9 bases between. Written as DNA, the CDR3 is TGTGCCAGCAGCTTACGAGTGTTGGAGACCCAGTACTTC. The encoded protein is CASSLRVLETQYF.

The chain joins TRBV6-1 to TRBJ2-3; 11 positions match TRBD2. Germline trimming cut 8 bases from V and 6 bases from J; bases unmatched to any gene: 7. Looked up from germline, CDR1 is MNHNS and CDR2 is SASEGT. The CDR3 extends over 14 amino acids. Written as DNA, the CDR3 is TGTGCCAGCGCTAGCGGGGGGCCCTCCGATACGCAGTATTTT. Translation gives CASASGGPSDTQYF.

This clonotype was recorded a few times. This sequence joins TRBV10-2 and TRBJ2-1, with 10 bases fitting TRBD2. The CDR3 covers 14 residues. CDR1 is WSHSY, CDR2 SAAADI, per germline. V trimming: 4 bases; J trimming: 7 bases; junction bases outside the gene matches: 4. CDR3 sequence (DNA): TGCGCCAGCAGTGCTAGCGGGAGAATGAATGAGCAGTTCTTC. Translated: CASSASGRMNEQFF.

This chain links TRBV28 with TRBJ1-6, with 8 bases matching TRBD1. The CDR3 spans 14 residues. Trimming at V came to 5 bases and at J to 8 bases, leaving 5 bases not matched to a gene. Germline CDR1 and CDR2: MDHEN and SYDVKM. In DNA, the CDR3 is TGTGCCAGCAGTAAACAGGGGGTATATTCACCCCTCCACTTT. This translates into CASSKQGVYSPLHF.

This clonotype was detected many times. The chain recombines TRBV6-1 with TRBJ2-3; 14 bases match TRBD2. Trimming took 5 bases from V and 0 from J; bases not matched to a gene: 7. The CDR3 has 18 amino acids. CDR1 and CDR2 from the germline V gene are MNHNS and SASEGT. In DNA form, the CDR3 reads TGTGCCAGCAGTCCTGGACTAGCGGGAGGCATAAGCACAGATACGCAGTATTTT. This translates into CASSPGLAGGISTDTQYF.